These 29 T cell receptor beta chains were all obtained from the same sample, sequenced in a study of cytomegalovirus exposure and HLA in healthy donors. Researchers ran the PCR with 60 Vbeta and 13 Jbeta primers. Repertoires were generated with immunoSEQ multiplex PCR, while TCRdb's copy carries only in-frame clones and drops some. The repertoire consists of tens of thousands of clones, with more than 80% occurring once and the leading ten covering less than 3%. Sequenced input: PBMCs. The source of these receptors is a woman under 40 in good health and CMV-seronegative.

The gene calls are TRBV21-1 and TRBJ1-5; the table's TRBD1 call for D was not verified on the DNA. TRBV21-1 is classified as a pseudogene. The CDR3 runs to 14 residues. CDR3 DNA sequence: TGTGCCAGCAGCAAAGGGAAGGGGAATCAGCCCCAGCATTTT. It yields the protein CASSKGKGNQPQHF.

In this sample, this clone is medium-sized. One junction end disagrees with the germline gene, perhaps due to a read error. The rearrangement joins TRBV6-6 to TRBJ1-1; D is uncertain. Germline-derived CDR1 and CDR2 are MNHNY and SVGAGI (reference sequence). The CDR3 extends over 11 amino acids. CDR3 nucleotide sequence: TGTGCCAGCAGCTACTTACTCGGAGCTTTCTTT. Encoded protein: CASSYLLGAFF.

The CDR3 region has the DNA TGCAGCGTAGGGACAGGGGGCCTGCGGTCCGGTGGCTACACCTTC. It translates to CSVGTGGLRSGGYTF. The gene calls are TRBV29-1 and TRBJ1-2, with 12 bases lining up with TRBD1. J lost 7 bases, V lost 6 bases, and 12 bases had no gene match. Germline lookup yields CDR1 SQVTM and CDR2 ANQGSEA. The CDR3 is made up of 15 amino acids.

With regard to this clone: Other DNA sequences in this specimen translate into the identical CDR3. This chain joins TRBV2 and TRBJ2-1; D is perhaps TRBD2 (6 bases). This CDR3 has 15 amino acids. V lost 6 bases to trimming and J lost 2 bases, with 14 bases between them. Looked up from germline, CDR1 is SNHLY and CDR2 is FYNNEI. This CDR3 is CASRRGDVAYNEQFF. The CDR3 nucleotides are TGTGCCAGCAGGCGGGGAGACGTGGCCTACAATGAGCAGTTCTTC.

The J gene is TRBJ2-2, the V gene TRBV9; the match to TRBD1 covers 8 bases. The germline CDR1 and CDR2 sequences are SGDLS and YYNGEE. This CDR3 has 16 amino acids. V gave up 4 bases and J gave up 0 bases; unmatched junction bases: 5. The CDR3 coding sequence is TGTGCCAGCAGCCGGAGACAGGGGTCGAACACCGGGGAGCTGTTTTTT. Its protein is CASSRRQGSNTGELFF.

The rearrangement joins TRBV4-2 to TRBJ1-1, with D tentatively TRBD1 (5 bases). V lost 1 base to trimming and J lost 0 bases, with 9 bases between them. The CDR3 length is 15 residues. From germline, CDR1 is LGHNA and CDR2 YNFKEQ. The CDR3 loop is CASSQAKGMNTEAFF. The CDR3 DNA is TGTGCCAGCAGCCAAGCCAAGGGGATGAACACTGAAGCTTTCTTT.

J is TRBJ2-1 and V is TRBV11-2; 12 bases fit TRBD1. Germline assignment: CDR1 SGHAT and CDR2 FQNNGV. CDR3 size: 15 residues. The trim removed 5 bases at V and 14 bases at J, leaving 13 bases unmatched. The CDR3 DNA sequence: TGTGCCAGCAGCCGCACAACCGGGACAGGGGGCAGAGAGTTCTTC. Translation gives CASSRTTGTGGREFF.

The chain combines TRBV11-3 with TRBJ2-5; 10 bases align to TRBD2. From germline, CDR1 is SGHNT and CDR2 YENEEA. V was clipped by 5 bases and J by 4 bases; unmatched bases: 16. The CDR3 sequence is 18 residues long. CDR3 DNA sequence: TGTGCCAGCAGCACCCCTCGGGGGAGCGGGGGGGCCGGAGAGACCCAGTACTTC. Amino acids: CASSTPRGSGGAGETQYF.

The genes are TRBV5-1 and TRBJ2-3, with a possible D match to TRBD1 (6 bases). Germline V gene lookup returns CDR1 SGHRS and CDR2 YFSETQ. Trimming shortened V by 4 bases and J by 2 bases, and 14 bases separated the two germline ends. The CDR3 spans 15 residues. The chain's CDR3 is CASSPYDRSTDTQYF. The DNA of the CDR3 is TGCGCCAGCAGCCCGTACGACAGGTCCACAGATACGCAGTATTTT.

This clone was seen a few times. The chain links TRBV7-6 to TRBJ1-1, with a weak D call TRBD1 (5 bases). The germline CDR1 and CDR2 sequences are SGHVS and FNYEAQ. The CDR3 runs 12 residues. Between the trimmed V and J ends, which lost 2 bases and 5 bases, there was a span of 6 bases. The CDR3 reads CASSLRGTEAFF. The DNA of the CDR3 is TGTGCCAGCAGCTTAAGGGGTACTGAAGCTTTCTTT.

This clone was counted only a few times. The chain carries TRBV29-1 and TRBJ1-1, with 8 nucleotides matching TRBD1. The length of the CDR3 is 13 residues. The germline V gene has CDR1 SQVTM and CDR2 ANQGSEA. The V segment lost 6 bases and the J segment 3 bases; nucleotides outside the gene matches: 6. CDR3 in amino acids: CSVTRTGHTEAFF. Here the CDR3 DNA reads TGCAGCGTGACACGGACAGGGCACACTGAAGCTTTCTTT.

The chain is built from TRBV5-1 and TRBJ1-5; 7 nucleotides line up with TRBD1. Germline values: CDR1 SGHRS, CDR2 YFSETQ. Losses at the gene ends were 2 bases for V and 6 bases for J; bases not matched to a gene: 5. The CDR3 is made up of 14 amino acids. CDR3 sequence (DNA): TGCGCCAGCAGCTTTGGGGGACAGTTTCAGCCCCAGCATTTT. It translates to CASSFGGQFQPQHF.

The rearrangement joins TRBV7-8 to TRBJ1-4; weak D call: TRBD1 (6 bases). This CDR3 spans 15 amino acids. The ends were cut back, 5 bases at V and 3 bases at J, with 13 bases in the middle. Per germline, CDR1 SGHVS and CDR2 FQNEAQ. The CDR3 region is CASSPNRVSNEKLFF. In DNA, the CDR3 is TGTGCCAGCAGCCCGAACAGGGTATCTAATGAAAAACTGTTTTTT. The full variable domain, with the rest looked up from reference TRBV7-8 and TRBJ1-4, is GAGVSQSPRYKVAKRGQDVALRCDPISGHVSLFWYQQALGQGPEFLTYFQNEAQLDKSGLPSDRFFAERPEGSVSTLKIQRTQQEDSAVYLCASSPNRVSNEKLFFGSGTQLSVL.

The chain joins TRBV4-1 to TRBJ2-3; D unclear. The CDR3 is 14 amino acids. CDR1 and CDR2 (germline): MGHRA, YSYEKL. The germline V and J ends were trimmed by 1 base and 1 base, with 6 bases remaining between them. The CDR3: CASSQVSGTDTQYF. CDR3 DNA: TGCGCCAGCAGCCAAGTATCGGGCACAGATACGCAGTATTTT.

The chain is built from TRBV19 and TRBJ2-4, with 11 bases that match TRBD2. The CDR3 is 19 residues long. Looked up from germline, CDR1 is LNHDA and CDR2 is SQIVND (reference sequence). V was clipped by 2 bases and J by 6 bases; unmatched bases: 15. CDR3 in amino acids: CASSIMASGGQGWVNIQYF. CDR3 sequence (DNA): TGTGCCAGTAGTATAATGGCTAGCGGGGGGCAAGGGTGGGTAAACATTCAGTACTTC.

The V call is TRBV5-6, the J call TRBJ2-5; D is undetermined. Germline V CDR1 and CDR2: SGHDT, YYEEEE. V lost 0 bases, J lost 7 bases, and 10 bases lay in between. This CDR3 has 13 amino acids. The CDR3 DNA reads TGTGCCAGCAGCTTGGAGCGACGTGGGACCCAGTACTTC. This gives the protein CASSLERRGTQYF.

V is TRBV7-8 and J is TRBJ2-7, with 12 nucleotides matching TRBD1. Germline CDR1 is SGHVS and CDR2 is FQNEAQ. Losses at the gene ends were 5 bases for V and 5 bases for J; bases not matched to a gene: 7. The CDR3 extends over 15 amino acids. CDR3 nucleotide sequence: TGTGCCAGCAGCCCAGGGACAGGGGGCTACAACGAGCAGTACTTC. This codes for CASSPGTGGYNEQYF.

V usage is TRBV19 and J usage is TRBJ1-1; 7 nucleotides line up with TRBD1. V gave up 3 bases and J gave up 5 bases; unmatched junction bases: 6. The CDR3 loop spans 14 amino acids. Germline loops: CDR1 LNHDA, CDR2 SQIVND (reference sequence). The CDR3 protein is CASSMGRGDTEAFF. CDR3 coding DNA: TGTGCCAGTAGTATGGGCAGGGGGGATACTGAAGCTTTCTTT.

Note on this clone: The sample contains more than one DNA sequence encoding this CDR3. V and J are TRBV10-3 and TRBJ2-3, with 13 bases aligning to TRBD2. V lost 6 bases and J lost 3; bases outside the gene matches: 3. CDR1 is ENHRY and CDR2 is SYGVKD in the germline V gene. CDR3 size: 15 residues. CDR3 region: CAIRRTSGGTDTQYF. CDR3 nucleotide sequence: TGTGCCATCAGACGGACTAGCGGGGGAACAGATACGCAGTATTTT.

This chain connects TRBV5-1 to TRBJ1-1; D gene unclear. V lost 4 bases and J 6 bases, leaving 28 bases between the germline ends. This CDR3 contains 18 residues. Germline V gene sequence: CDR1 SGHRS, CDR2 YFSETQ. The CDR3 DNA reads as TGCGCCAGCAGCCTACCCCCTCTTCGGAGGGCAAATAATCCTGAAGCTTTCTTT. It encodes CASSLPPLRRANNPEAFF.

The V and J genes are TRBV27 and TRBJ2-3; maybe TRBD2 (7 bases). The CDR3 contains 16 residues. The V gene's germline CDR1 is MNHEY and CDR2 SMNVEV (reference sequence). Trimming removed 3 bases from V and 2 bases from J, with 15 bases in between. The DNA for the CDR3 is TGTGCCAGCAGTTTTAAGCGGGACATATTCACAGATACGCAGTATTTT. The encoded protein is CASSFKRDIFTDTQYF.

The rearrangement uses TRBV4-3 and TRBJ2-3; 7 positions match TRBD1. Germline V gives CDR1 LGHNA, CDR2 YSLEER. V was clipped by 1 base and J by 7 bases; unmatched bases: 17. The CDR3 totals 18 residues. CDR3 coding DNA: TGCGCCAGCAGCCAAGCCCACGACAGGGCTGGGGGTCTTTATACGCAGTATTTT. This sequence encodes CASSQAHDRAGGLYTQYF.

In this sample, this clone turned up a few times. The chain links TRBV5-1 to TRBJ1-1; 7 positions match TRBD1. The germline gives CDR1 SGHRS, CDR2 YFSETQ. Trimming cost V 1 base and J 5 bases; bases outside gene matches: 5. The CDR3 sequence is 14 residues long. The CDR3: CASSLLTGRTEAFF. The CDR3 DNA reads TGCGCCAGCAGCTTGTTGACAGGGAGGACTGAAGCTTTCTTT. Combining the CDR3 with reference TRBV5-1 and TRBJ1-1 gives the whole variable domain KAGVTQTPRYLIKTRGQQVTLSCSPISGHRSVSWYQQTPGQGLQFLFEYFSETQRNKGNFPGRFSGRQFSNSRSEMNVSTLELGDSALYLCASSLLTGRTEAFFGQGTRLTVV.

The gene calls are TRBV2 and TRBJ1-1, with D unclear. The CDR3 contains 15 residues. Trimming shortened V by 0 bases and J by 8 bases, and 16 bases separated the two germline ends. CDR1 is SNHLY, CDR2 FYNNEI, per germline. The CDR3 loop is CASSEALRVGGEAFF. CDR3 DNA sequence: TGTGCCAGCAGTGAAGCGCTTCGGGTCGGAGGCGAAGCTTTCTTT. Variable domain in full (rest from reference TRBV2 and TRBJ1-1): EPEVTQTPSHQVTQMGQEVILRCVPISNHLYFYWYRQILGQKVEFLVSFYNNEISEKSEIFDDQFSVERPDGSNFTLKIRSTKLEDSAMYFCASSEALRVGGEAFFGQGTRLTVV.

This clone was seen once. Here the CDR3 reads CASSQDLGQGPTNEKLFF. The CDR3 DNA reads as TGCGCCAGCAGCCAAGATTTGGGACAGGGCCCAACTAATGAAAAACTGTTTTTT. This chain joins TRBV4-3 and TRBJ1-4; 9 nucleotides line up with TRBD1. The J segment lost 0 bases and the V segment lost 0 bases, leaving 5 bases of the junction unmatched. This CDR3 has 18 amino acids. CDR1 LGHNA and CDR2 YSLEER come from the germline V gene.

With regard to this clone: The junction shows a germline mismatch at one end, possibly a read error. The rearrangement joins TRBV9 to TRBJ2-7; the D gene is possibly TRBD1 (5 bases). In germline, CDR1 is SGDLS, CDR2 YYNGEE. CDR3 size: 13 residues. The CDR3 is CVSSAGIENEQYF. The CDR3 bases are TGTGTCAGCAGCGCAGGGATAGAGAACGAGCAGTACTTC.

The sample holds one count of this clone. This rearrangement joins TRBV18 to TRBJ1-2; weak D call: TRBD1 (5 bases). Germline V gene sequence: CDR1 KGHSH, CDR2 LQKENI. Trimming cost V 3 bases and J 4 bases, with 15 bases left between them. The CDR3 contains 15 residues. This CDR3 reads CASSPGQGNLYGYTF. The CDR3, as DNA: TGTGCCAGCTCACCGGGGCAGGGAAACCTCTATGGCTACACCTTC.

The chain uses TRBV11-2 and TRBJ2-1, with 12 nucleotides matching TRBD1. The CDR3 is 15 amino acids. V was pared by 3 bases and J by 8 bases, with 5 bases of the junction left unmatched. Germline loops: CDR1 SGHAT, CDR2 FQNNGV. The CDR3 DNA follows: TGTGCCAGCAGCTTTGGGACAGGGGGCTGGGATGAGCAGTTCTTC. Residues: CASSFGTGGWDEQFF.

The rearrangement uses TRBV11-2 and TRBJ1-3, with TRBD1 identical over 7 bases. This CDR3 spans 15 amino acids. Germline CDR1 SGHAT, CDR2 FQNNGV. V shed 4 bases, J shed 6 bases, and the junction held 9 bases outside the gene matches. The CDR3 region has the DNA TGTGCCAGCAGCTCTAGCCCGGACAGGACAAACACCATATATTTT. This gives the protein CASSSSPDRTNTIYF.